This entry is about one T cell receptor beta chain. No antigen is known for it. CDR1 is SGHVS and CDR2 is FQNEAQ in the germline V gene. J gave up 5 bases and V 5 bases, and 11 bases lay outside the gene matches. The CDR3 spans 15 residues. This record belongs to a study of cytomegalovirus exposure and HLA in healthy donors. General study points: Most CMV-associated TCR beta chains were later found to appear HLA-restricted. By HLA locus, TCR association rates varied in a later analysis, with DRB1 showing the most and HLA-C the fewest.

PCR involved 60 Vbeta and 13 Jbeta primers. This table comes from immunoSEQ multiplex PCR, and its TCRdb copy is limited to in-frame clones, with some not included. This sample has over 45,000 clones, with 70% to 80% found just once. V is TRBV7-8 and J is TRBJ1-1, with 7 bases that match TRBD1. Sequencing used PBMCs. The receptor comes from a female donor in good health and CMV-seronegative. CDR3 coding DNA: TGTGCCAGCAGCCGTCTCGAGGGGGCGAGGACTGAAGCTTTCTTT. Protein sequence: CASSRLEGARTEAFF. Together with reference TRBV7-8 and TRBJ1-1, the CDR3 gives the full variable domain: GAGVSQSPRYKVAKRGQDVALRCDPISGHVSLFWYQQALGQGPEFLTYFQNEAQLDKSGLPSDRFFAERPEGSVSTLKIQRTQQEDSAVYLCASSRLEGARTEAFFGQGTRLTVV.